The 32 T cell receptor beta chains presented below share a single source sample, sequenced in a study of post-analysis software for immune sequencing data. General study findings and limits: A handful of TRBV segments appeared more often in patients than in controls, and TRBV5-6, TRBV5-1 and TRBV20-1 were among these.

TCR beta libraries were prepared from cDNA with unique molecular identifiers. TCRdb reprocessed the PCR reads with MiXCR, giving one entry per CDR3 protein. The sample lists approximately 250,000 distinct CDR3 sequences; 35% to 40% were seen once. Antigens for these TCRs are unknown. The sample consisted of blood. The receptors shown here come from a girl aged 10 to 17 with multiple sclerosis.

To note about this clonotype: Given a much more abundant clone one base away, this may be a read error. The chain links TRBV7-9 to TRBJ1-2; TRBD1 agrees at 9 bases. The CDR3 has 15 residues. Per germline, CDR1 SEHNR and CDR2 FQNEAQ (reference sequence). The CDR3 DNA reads TGTGCCGGCAGCACGTTACAGGGGGCGAGCTATGGCTACACCTTC. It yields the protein CAGSTLQGASYGYTF.

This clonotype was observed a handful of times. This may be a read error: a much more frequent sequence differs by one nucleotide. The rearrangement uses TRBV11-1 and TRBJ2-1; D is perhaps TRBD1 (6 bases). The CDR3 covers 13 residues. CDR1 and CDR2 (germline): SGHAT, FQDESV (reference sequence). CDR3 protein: CAGSLGGPNEQFF. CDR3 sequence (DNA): TGTGCCGGCAGCTTAGGGGGACCCAATGAGCAGTTCTTC.

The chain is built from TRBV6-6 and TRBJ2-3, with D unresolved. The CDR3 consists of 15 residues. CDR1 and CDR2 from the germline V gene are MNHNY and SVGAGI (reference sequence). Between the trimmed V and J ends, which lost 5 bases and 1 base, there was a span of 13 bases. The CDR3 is CASSQPWAGTDTQYF. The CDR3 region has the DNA TGTGCCAGCAGTCAGCCCTGGGCTGGCACAGATACGCAGTATTTT.

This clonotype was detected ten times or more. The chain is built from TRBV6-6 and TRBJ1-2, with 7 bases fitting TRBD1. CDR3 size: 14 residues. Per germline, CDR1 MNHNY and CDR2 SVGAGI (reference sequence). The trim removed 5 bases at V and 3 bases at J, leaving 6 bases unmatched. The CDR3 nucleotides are TGTGCCAGCAGTCGACAGGGACTCGACTATGGCTACACCTTC. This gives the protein CASSRQGLDYGYTF.

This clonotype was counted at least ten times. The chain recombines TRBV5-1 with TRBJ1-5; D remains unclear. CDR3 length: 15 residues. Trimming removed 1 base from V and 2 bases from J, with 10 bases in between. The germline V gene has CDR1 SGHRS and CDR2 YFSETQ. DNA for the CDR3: TGCGCCAGCAGCTTGACGGGAAGTGGCAATCAGCCCCAGCATTTT. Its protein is CASSLTGSGNQPQHF.

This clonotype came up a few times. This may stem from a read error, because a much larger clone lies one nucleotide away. The CDR3 nucleotides read TGTGCCAGCAGGGAATTTGAGGGGGCCATACGCTACACCTTC. Residues: CASREFEGAIRYTF. This chain connects TRBV25-1 to TRBJ1-2; 7 bases fit TRBD1. From germline, CDR1 is MGHDK and CDR2 SYGVNS. CDR3 length equals 14 residues.

The CDR3, as DNA: TGTGCCAGCAGTTACTCGGGGCCACCGGGGGAGACCCAGTACTTC. Translated, it gives CASSYSGPPGETQYF. This sequence joins TRBV6-6 and TRBJ2-5; either TRBD1 or TRBD2 may fit D (5 bases each). Germline V gene sequence: CDR1 MNHNY, CDR2 SVGAGI (reference sequence). CDR3 length: 15 residues. V was cut by 0 bases and J by 5 bases, with 13 bases left in between.

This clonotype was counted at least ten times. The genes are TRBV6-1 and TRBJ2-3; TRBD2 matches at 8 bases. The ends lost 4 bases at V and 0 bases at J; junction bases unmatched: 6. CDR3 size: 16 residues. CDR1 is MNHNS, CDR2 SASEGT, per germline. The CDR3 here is CASSVLPSGSTDTQYF. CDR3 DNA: TGTGCCAGCAGTGTATTACCTAGCGGGAGCACAGATACGCAGTATTTT.

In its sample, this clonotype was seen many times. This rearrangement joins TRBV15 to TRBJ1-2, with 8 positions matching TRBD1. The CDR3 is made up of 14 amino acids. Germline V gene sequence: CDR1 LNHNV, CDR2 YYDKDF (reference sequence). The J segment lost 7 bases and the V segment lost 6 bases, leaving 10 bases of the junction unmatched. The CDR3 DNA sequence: TGTGCCACCAGTGACGACAGGGGAAGATCTGGCTACACCTTC. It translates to CATSDDRGRSGYTF.

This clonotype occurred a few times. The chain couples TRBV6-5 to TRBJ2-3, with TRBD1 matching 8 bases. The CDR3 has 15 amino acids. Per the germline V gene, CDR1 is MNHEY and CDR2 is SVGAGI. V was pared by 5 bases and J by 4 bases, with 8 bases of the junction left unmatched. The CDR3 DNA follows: TGTGCCAGCAGTGCGACAGGACAGGGCCCAGATACGCAGTATTTT. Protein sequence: CASSATGQGPDTQYF.

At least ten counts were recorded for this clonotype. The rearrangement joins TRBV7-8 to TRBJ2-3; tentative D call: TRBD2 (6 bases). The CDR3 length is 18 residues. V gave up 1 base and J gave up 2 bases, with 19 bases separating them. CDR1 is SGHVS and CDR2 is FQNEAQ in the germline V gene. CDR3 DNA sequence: TGTGCCAGCAGCTTAGGGCTGGTTCGGCGGGAATCCACAGATACGCAGTATTTT. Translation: CASSLGLVRRESTDTQYF. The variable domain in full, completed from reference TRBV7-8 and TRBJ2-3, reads GAGVSQSPRYKVAKRGQDVALRCDPISGHVSLFWYQQALGQGPEFLTYFQNEAQLDKSGLPSDRFFAERPEGSVSTLKIQRTQQEDSAVYLCASSLGLVRRESTDTQYFGPGTRLTVL.

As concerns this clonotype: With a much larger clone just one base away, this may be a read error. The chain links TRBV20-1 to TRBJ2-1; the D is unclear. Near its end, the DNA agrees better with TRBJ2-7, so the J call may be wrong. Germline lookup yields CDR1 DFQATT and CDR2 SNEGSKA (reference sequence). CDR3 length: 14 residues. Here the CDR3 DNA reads TGCAGTGCTAGAGACCCCGCACCCTACAATGAGCAGTACTTC. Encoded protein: CSARDPAPYNEQYF.

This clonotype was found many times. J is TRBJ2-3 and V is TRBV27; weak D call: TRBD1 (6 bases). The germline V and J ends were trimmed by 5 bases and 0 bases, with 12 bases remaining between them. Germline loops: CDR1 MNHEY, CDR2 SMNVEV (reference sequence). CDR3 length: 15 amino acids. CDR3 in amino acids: CASSDRFLSTDTQYF. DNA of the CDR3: TGTGCCAGCAGTGACAGGTTCCTGAGCACAGATACGCAGTATTTT.

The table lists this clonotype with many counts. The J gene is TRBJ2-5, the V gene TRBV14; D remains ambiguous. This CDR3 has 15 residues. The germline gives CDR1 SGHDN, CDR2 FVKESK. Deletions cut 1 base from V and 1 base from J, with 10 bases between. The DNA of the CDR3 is TGTGCCAGCAGCCAAGGACTCTTTTCCCAAGAGACCCAGTACTTC. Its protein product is CASSQGLFSQETQYF.

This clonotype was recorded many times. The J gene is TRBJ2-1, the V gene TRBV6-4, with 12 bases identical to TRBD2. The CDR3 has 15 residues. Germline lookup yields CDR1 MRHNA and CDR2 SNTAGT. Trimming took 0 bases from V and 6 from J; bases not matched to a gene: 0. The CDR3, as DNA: TGTGCCAGCAGTGACTCGACTAGCGGGAGCAATGAGCAGTTCTTC. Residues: CASSDSTSGSNEQFF.

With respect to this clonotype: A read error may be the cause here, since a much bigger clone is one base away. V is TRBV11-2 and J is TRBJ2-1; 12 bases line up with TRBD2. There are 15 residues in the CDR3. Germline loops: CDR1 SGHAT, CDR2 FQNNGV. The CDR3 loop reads CASSLGLAGVNERFF. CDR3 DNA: TGTGCCAGCAGCTTAGGACTAGCGGGGGTGAATGAGCGGTTCTTC.

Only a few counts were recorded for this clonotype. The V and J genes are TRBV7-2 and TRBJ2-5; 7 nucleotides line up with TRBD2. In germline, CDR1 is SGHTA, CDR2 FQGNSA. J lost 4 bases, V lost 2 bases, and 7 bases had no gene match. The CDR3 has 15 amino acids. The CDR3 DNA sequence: TGTGCCAGCAGCTTACGGGCTAGCGGACGAGAGACCCAGTACTTC. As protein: CASSLRASGRETQYF.

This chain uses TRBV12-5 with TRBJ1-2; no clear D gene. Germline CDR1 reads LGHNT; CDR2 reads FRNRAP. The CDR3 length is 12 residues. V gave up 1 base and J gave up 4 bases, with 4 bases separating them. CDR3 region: CASGLDSYGYTF. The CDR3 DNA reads TGTGCTAGTGGTTTGGATTCCTATGGCTACACCTTC.

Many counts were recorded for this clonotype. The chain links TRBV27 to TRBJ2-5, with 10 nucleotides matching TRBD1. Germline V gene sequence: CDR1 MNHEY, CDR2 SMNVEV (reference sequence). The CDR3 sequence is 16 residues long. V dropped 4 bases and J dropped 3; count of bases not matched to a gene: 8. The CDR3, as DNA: TGTGCCAGCAGTTCACACGGACAGGGGGGGGAAGAGACCCAGTACTTC. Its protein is CASSSHGQGGEETQYF.

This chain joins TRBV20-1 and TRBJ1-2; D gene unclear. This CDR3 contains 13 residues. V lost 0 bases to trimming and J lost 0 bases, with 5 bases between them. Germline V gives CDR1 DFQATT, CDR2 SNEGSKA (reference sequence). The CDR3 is CSAREGANYGYTF. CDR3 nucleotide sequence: TGCAGTGCTAGAGAGGGAGCTAACTATGGCTACACCTTC.

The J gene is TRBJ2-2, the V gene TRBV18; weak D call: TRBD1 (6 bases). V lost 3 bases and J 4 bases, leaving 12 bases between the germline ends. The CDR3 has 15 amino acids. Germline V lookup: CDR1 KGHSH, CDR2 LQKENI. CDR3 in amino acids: CASSPRQDSTGELFF. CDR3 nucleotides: TGTGCCAGCTCACCTAGACAGGATTCCACCGGGGAGCTGTTTTTT.

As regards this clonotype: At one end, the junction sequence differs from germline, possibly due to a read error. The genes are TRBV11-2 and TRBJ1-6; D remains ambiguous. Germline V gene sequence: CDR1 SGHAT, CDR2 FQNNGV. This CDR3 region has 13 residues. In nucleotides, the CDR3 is TGTGCCAGCAGCCCAGAACTCGGTTCACCCCCCCACTTT. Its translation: CASSPELGSPPHF.

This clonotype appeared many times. The CDR3 protein is CASSQDGPGSTYGYTF. CDR3 DNA: TGCGCCAGCAGCCAAGATGGGCCGGGAAGCACCTATGGCTACACCTTC. The genes are TRBV4-1 and TRBJ1-2, with D hard to call. The V end was cut by 0 bases, the J end by 4 bases, with 15 bases between. Per germline, CDR1 MGHRA and CDR2 YSYEKL. The CDR3 is made up of 16 amino acids.

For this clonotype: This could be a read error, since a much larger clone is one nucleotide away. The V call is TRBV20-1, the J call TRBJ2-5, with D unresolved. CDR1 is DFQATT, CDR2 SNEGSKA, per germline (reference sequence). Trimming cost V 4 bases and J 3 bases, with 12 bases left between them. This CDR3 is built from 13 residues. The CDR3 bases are TGCAGTGCTAATGGACCCACTAAAGAGACCCAGTACTTC. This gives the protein CSANGPTKETQYF.

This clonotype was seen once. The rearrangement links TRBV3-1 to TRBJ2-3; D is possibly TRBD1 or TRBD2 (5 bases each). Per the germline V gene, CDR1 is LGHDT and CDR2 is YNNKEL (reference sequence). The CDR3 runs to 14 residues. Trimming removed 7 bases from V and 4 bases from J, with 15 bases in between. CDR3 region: CASNQRGAADTQYF. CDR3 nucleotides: TGTGCCAGCAACCAGAGGGGAGCAGCAGATACGCAGTATTTT.

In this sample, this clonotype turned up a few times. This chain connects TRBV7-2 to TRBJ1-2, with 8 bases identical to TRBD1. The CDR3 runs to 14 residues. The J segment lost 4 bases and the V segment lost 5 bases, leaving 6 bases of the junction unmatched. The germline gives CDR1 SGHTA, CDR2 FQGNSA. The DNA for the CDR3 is TGTGCCAGCAGCCCGAGGACAGGGTTCTATGGCTACACCTTC. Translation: CASSPRTGFYGYTF.

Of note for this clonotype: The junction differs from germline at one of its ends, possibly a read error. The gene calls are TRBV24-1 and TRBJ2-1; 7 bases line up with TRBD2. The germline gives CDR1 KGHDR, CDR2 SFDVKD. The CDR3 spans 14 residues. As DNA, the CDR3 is TGTGCCACCAGTTTGGGAGGGATCTACAACGAGCAGTTCTTC. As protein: CATSLGGIYNEQFF.

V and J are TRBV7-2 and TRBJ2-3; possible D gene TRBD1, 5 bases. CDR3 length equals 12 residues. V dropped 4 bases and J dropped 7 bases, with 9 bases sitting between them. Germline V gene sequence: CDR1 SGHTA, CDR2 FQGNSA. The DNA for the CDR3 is TGTGCCAGCAGCTCAGGGTCGCATACGCAGTATTTT. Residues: CASSSGSHTQYF.

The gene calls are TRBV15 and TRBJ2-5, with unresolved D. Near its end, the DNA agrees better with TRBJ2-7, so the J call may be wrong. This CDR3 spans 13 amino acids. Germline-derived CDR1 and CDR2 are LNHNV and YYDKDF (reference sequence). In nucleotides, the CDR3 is TGTGCCACCAGCAGTGGGGTTCAACGCGAGCAGTACTTC. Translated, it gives CATSSGVQREQYF.

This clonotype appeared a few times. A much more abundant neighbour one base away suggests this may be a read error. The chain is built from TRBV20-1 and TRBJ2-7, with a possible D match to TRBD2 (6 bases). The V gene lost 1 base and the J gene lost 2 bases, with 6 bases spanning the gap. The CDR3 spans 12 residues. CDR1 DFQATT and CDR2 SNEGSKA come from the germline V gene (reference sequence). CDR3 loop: CSARGEAYEQYF. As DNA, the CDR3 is TGCAGTGCTAGAGGGGAGGCCTACGAGCAGTACTTC.

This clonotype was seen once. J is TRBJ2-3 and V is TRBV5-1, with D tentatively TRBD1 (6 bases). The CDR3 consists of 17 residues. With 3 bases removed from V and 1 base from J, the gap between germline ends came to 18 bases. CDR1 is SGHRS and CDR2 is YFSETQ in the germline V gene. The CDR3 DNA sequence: TGCGCCAGCAGCTCTACCCGACAGGTAGAGGGCACAGATACGCAGTATTTT. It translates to CASSSTRQVEGTDTQYF.

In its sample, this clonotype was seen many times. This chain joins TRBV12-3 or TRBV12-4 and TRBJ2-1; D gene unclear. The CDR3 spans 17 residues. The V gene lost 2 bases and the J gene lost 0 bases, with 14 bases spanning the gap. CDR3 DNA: TGTGCCAGCAGTTTACAGAGCGTACGAAGCTCCTACAATGAGCAGTTCTTC. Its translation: CASSLQSVRSSYNEQFF.